The subject of this entry is one T cell receptor beta chain. Its antigen is not known. TCRdb keeps only in-frame clones here, not all; method: immunoSEQ multiplex PCR. The sample lists roughly 35,000 clones, 76% seen once, with 3% to 4% in the top ten. The entry originates in a study of regulatory and conventional T cells in RAG deficiency. Study results and limitations: Shannon entropy fell and Simpson indices rose in RAG-deficient patients.

V shed 4 bases and J shed 5 bases, with 8 bases lying between them. The CDR3 sequence is 12 residues long. Germline V gives CDR1 MNHNY, CDR2 SVGAGI (reference sequence). The sorted conventional CD4+ T cells were CD25-low and CD127-high, with genomic DNA sequenced. The same specimen was also included in a second study, on regulatory T cells. That report adds: Amplification used 52 TRBV primers and 13 TRBJ primers.

The clonotype originates from a human donor in good health. The rearrangement uses TRBV6-6 and TRBJ2-5, with D maybe TRBD2 (5 bases). The specimen was CD4+ effector T cells sorted from blood. The CDR3 sequence: CASSWRVETQYF. CDR3 bases: TGTGCCAGCAGTTGGCGGGTGGAGACCCAGTACTTC.